What follows is one TCR beta chain and its context. What antigen it recognizes has not been identified. Per-base quality was not reported, and no clone a single base away is much larger than it. Using the deep immunoSEQ assay, multiplex PCR amplified TCR CDR3 regions from genomic DNA. Extracted genomic DNA from each cell subset was spread evenly across all wells of several immunoSEQ 96-well plates, with each plate serving as a replicate. Each replicate PCR for sorted subsets received roughly 0.2 ug genomic DNA, equal to about 29,000 T cell genomes. The purified libraries were quantified using a Qubit 3.0 fluorometer, sized with a Bioanalyzer 2100, and then quantified again using the KAPA Library Quantification kit. Every immunoSEQ 96-well plate was sequenced on a dedicated single-read 150-cycle Illumina NextSeq 550 flow cell. The authors processed their data as follows. The immunoSEQ output contained only junctional sequences without quality scores, so filtering could not match that applied to full-length reads. Sequences were annotated with PyIR, a Python wrapper for IgBLAST v1.9, using IMGT germline references to assign V/J genes and CDR3. Any read was removed if the V/J assignment was weak (E-value above 1e-6), the CDR3 was missing, or the read contained stop codons, out-of-frame junctions, or ambiguous translated residues. V3J clonotypes were defined as sequences sharing an identical inferred V gene, J gene, and CDR3 amino acid sequence. Percentage overlap between repertoires was calculated by dividing the number of shared unique clonotypes by the size of the smaller repertoire. Repertoire richness was assessed with RTK rarefaction, the Chao1 estimator, and Recon v2.1 estimates of unobserved clonotypes. Generation probabilities for all TCRbeta clonotypes obtained by the gDNA method from four donors were computed using OLGA. TCRdb's version of the immuneACCESS table is confined to in-frame rearrangements and falls short of the full clone set. An unresolved V gene accounts for under half of the shortfall where checked; the remainder is of unknown origin. The DNA gave D and trimming, while V, J and clone size come from that table. Recorded for this sample are under 300,000 clones; 60% to 80% of them occurred a single time. The ten top clones hold roughly 11% of the sample.

This record belongs to a study of shared clonotypes between healthy human individuals (dated by TCRdb to about 2020). For the wider study: The cohort comprised a couple of women and three men aged 18 to 49 years. Between about 0.9 and 10 billion PBMCs per donor were obtained by leukapheresis. Different laboratories and diverse techniques were used to prepare libraries and sequence TCR repertoires, to increase sequencing depth and limit assay-specific biases. Per donor, three plates each were used for CD4 naive and CD4 memory, two for CD8 naive, and one for CD8 memory. To estimate repertoire size and how much clonotypes are shared between individuals, the study performed deep sequencing of blood TCR repertoires from roughly five healthy adults. The research as a whole found: Pairwise subsampling led to the expectation that sequencing depth would affect the degree of clonotype sharing among donors. Rarefaction of sorted-subset datasets indicated incomplete sequencing despite the large sequencing depth. Compared with non-shared clonotypes, clonotypes shared by all four sorted-subset donors had higher generation probabilities. Naive subsets generally had larger estimated clonotype richness than memory subsets. Sampling was restricted to blood, and TCR repertoires in tissue are likely to differ from TCR repertoires in blood. The small number of donors limited the genetic and exposure-history diversity represented. Approximately 4.8% of naive CD4, around 3.6% of naive CD8, around 2.3% of memory CD4, and 0.4% of memory CD8 clonotypes were shared across a few donors.

The donors were healthy, HIV-negative adults with no recently reported acute infections or vaccinations. Every donor was a Caucasian adult residing in Nashville, Tennessee, USA. CD4+ T cells were enriched through magnetic negative selection, after which naive cells were positively selected on CD45RA and the remaining negative fraction served as the memory subset. Blood was collected by leukapheresis, and PBMCs were isolated by Ficoll-Histopaque density gradient centrifugation and then cryopreserved in liquid nitrogen vapor phase. Analytical flow cytometry was used to check the purity and quantity of every magnetically sorted T cell population. Genomic DNA was isolated from every sorted fraction and measured by UV absorbance on a Nanodrop 2000c. This clonotype was sampled from a man younger than 45 in good health. The sequenced sample consisted of memory CD4+ T cells sorted from blood. The cell subset or site label, as the study defines it: CD45RA-negative fraction.

This receptor has the CDR3 CASRPGLAGGEQYF. The DNA sequence reads TGTGCCAGCAGACCGGGACTAGCGGGAGGTGAGCAGTACTTC. This chain joins TRBV28 to TRBJ2-7, and TRBD2 matches 15 of the central bases. CDR1 MDHEN and CDR2 SYDVKM are derived from the germline V gene. Taken from cysteine to phenylalanine, the CDR3 has 14 residues. The CDR3 DNA has 42 bases and is translated from base 1. Ends trimmed: V by 6 bases, J by 7 bases; bases unmatched to a gene: 4.